These T cell receptor beta chains were read from a single sample in a study of blood T cell dynamics during melanoma immunotherapy. Here immunoSEQ multiplex PCR was the method, and the copy in TCRdb shows in-frame clones only, minus some. The table includes about 140 clones, roughly 94% detected once. The specimen comprised cell-free DNA from blood, sampled from a patient treated with checkpoint blockade. These receptors came from a human donor with melanoma. Each CDR3 is given with its conserved first and last residue. A D gene is named only where the DNA matches it firmly.

TRBD1,TRBV5-1,TRBJ2-7,TGCGCCAGCAGCTCATCGCTGGGACAGTTCTACGAGCAGTACTTC,CASSSSLGQFYEQYF
-,TRBV5-1,TRBJ1-2,TGCGCCAGCAGCTTGGATCGTATAGACTATGGCTACACCTTC,CASSLDRIDYGYTF
-,TRBV18,TRBJ1-5,TGTGCCAGCTCACCACTGGCGAATCAGCCCCAGCATTTT,CASSPLANQPQHF
-,TRBV30,TRBJ1-1,TGTGCCTGGAGTGTAGAGGCTCGCGCTGAAGCTTTCTTT,CAWSVEARAEAFF
-,TRBV6-4,TRBJ2-2,TGTGCCAGCAGTGATCGGGGGGCGCAAACCGGGGAGCTGTTTTTT,CASSDRGAQTGELFF